This T cell receptor beta chain was captured by sequencing in a study of T cell responses to AZD1222 COVID-19 vaccine. This clone was observed a single time. From germline, CDR1 is SGHTA and CDR2 FQGTGA. The V end lost 2 bases, the J end lost 7 bases, and 24 bases lay between the germline ends. The CDR3 has 18 amino acids. The table came from immunoSEQ multiplex PCR; TCRdb's copy has only in-frame clones and leaves some out. The data hold fewer than 200,000 clones, with roughly 92% observed a single time. This receptor was taken from an adult in good health. The chain joins TRBV7-3 to TRBJ2-1, with a weak D call TRBD2 (6 bases). This material consisted of peripheral blood, taken on day 0 of AZD1222 vaccination. The CDR3 coding sequence is TGTGCCAGCAGCTTATTTTCCAGCCCGGGGGTGAGTGGGAATGAGCAGTTCTTC. This gives the protein CASSLFSSPGVSGNEQFF. The full variable domain, with the rest looked up from reference TRBV7-3 and TRBJ2-1, is GAGVSQTPSNKVTEKGKYVELRCDPISGHTALYWYRQSLGQGPEFLIYFQGTGAADDSGLPNDRFFAVRPEGSVSTLKIQRTERGDSAVYLCASSLFSSPGVSGNEQFFGPGTRLTVL.